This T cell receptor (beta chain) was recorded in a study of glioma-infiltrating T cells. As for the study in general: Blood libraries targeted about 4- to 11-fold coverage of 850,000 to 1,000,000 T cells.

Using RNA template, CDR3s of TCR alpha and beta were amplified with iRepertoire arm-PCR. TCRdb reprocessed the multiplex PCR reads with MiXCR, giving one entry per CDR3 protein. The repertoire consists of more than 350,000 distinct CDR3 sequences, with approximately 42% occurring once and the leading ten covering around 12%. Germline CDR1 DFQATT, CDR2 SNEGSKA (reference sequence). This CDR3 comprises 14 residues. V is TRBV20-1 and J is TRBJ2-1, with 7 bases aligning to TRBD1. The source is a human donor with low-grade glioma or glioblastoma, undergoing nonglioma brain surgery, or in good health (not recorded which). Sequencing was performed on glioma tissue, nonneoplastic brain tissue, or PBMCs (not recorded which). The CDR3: CGTQRGPRYNEQFF. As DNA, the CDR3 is TGCGGCACACAGAGGGGGCCTCGGTACAATGAGCAGTTCTTC.